This entry is about one T cell receptor beta chain. This record belongs to a study of blood T cell repertoires in COVID-19. Study background: Italy, Spain and the United States were the sources of the convalescent and acute COVID-19 samples. PBMCs, B-cell-depleted T cells, or T cells were the source of the cDNA or gDNA that made up the material.

Using immunoSEQ multiplex PCR, the repertoire was profiled, and TCRdb retains in-frame clones only, with some absent. Of approximately 100,000 clones in the sample, 75% to 90% were seen once. The CDR3 spans 15 residues. Germline V gene data show CDR1 as SGHTA and CDR2 as FQGTGA. V lost 3 bases, J lost 2 bases, and 5 bases stayed unmatched. The V and J genes are TRBV7-3 and TRBJ2-3, with 7 bases fitting TRBD2. This receptor was obtained from an older woman with acute or convalescent COVID-19. The sample consisted of peripheral blood. The CDR3 DNA reads TGTGCCAGCAGCTTGGTCGGGGGGTTCACAGATACGCAGTATTTT. Protein sequence: CASSLVGGFTDTQYF. The complete variable domain, with remaining parts taken from reference TRBV7-3 and TRBJ2-3, reads GAGVSQTPSNKVTEKGKYVELRCDPISGHTALYWYRQSLGQGPEFLIYFQGTGAADDSGLPNDRFFAVRPEGSVSTLKIQRTERGDSAVYLCASSLVGGFTDTQYFGPGTRLTVL.